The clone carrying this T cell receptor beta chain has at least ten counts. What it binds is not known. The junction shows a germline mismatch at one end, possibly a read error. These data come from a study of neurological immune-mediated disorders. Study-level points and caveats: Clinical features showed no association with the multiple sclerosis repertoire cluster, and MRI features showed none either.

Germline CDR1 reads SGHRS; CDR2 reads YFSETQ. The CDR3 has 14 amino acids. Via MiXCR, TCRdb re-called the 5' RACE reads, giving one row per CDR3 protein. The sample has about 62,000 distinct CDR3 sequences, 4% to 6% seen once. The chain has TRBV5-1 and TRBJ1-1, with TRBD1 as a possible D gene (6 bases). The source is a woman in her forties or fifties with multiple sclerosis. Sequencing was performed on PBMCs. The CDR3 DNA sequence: TGCGCCAGCAGTTTGGACAGTGTGAACACTGAAGCTTTCTTT. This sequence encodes CASSLDSVNTEAFF.